The entry below describes one T cell receptor (beta chain). The target antigen is unknown. In the same sample, other DNA sequences code for this CDR3. Trimming left V 3 bases short and J 0 bases short, with 6 bases between. In germline, CDR1 is LNHDA, CDR2 SQIVND (reference sequence). CDR3 length: 13 amino acids. PCR involved 60 Vbeta and 13 Jbeta primers. The data were produced by immunoSEQ multiplex PCR, yet TCRdb's version contains in-frame clones alone and is incomplete. This table has a few hundred thousand clones, less than 85% appearing once. This sample was taken from a study of cytomegalovirus exposure and HLA in healthy donors. Study-level points and caveats: Sequencing artifact likely explains a cluster of highly shared sequence variants. Analysis was performed later, and it showed HLA-associated TCR beta chains to be more clonally expanded than equally common others.

The sequencing input was PBMCs. This clonotype was sampled from a girl under 10 years old in good health and CMV-seronegative. The chain links TRBV19 to TRBJ2-7; D is possibly TRBD2 (5 bases). This CDR3 is CASSIGDSYEQYF. The CDR3 region has the DNA TGTGCCAGTAGTATCGGGGACTCCTACGAGCAGTACTTC.